Below are 27 T cell receptor beta chains sequenced from a single sample in a study of T cells in Graves' hyperthyroidism and ophthalmopathy. Template material for amplifying TCR beta CDR3 regions consisted of RNA transcripts. First-round RT-PCR targeting the TCR CDR3 was performed with the HTBI primer set. From the multiplex PCR reads, TCRdb called clonotypes with MiXCR, one entry per CDR3 protein. In the table there are 500,000 or so distinct CDR3 sequences, roughly a sixth of which are singletons. The sequencing input was blood. The source is a woman between 18 and 30 years old with Graves' ophthalmopathy.

This clonotype was seen many times. This sequence joins TRBV28 and TRBJ1-1; weak D call: TRBD1 (5 bases). Germline CDR1 is MDHEN and CDR2 is SYDVKM. Trimming removed 4 bases at V and 4 bases at J, with 13 bases between. The CDR3 totals 14 residues. The DNA of the CDR3 is TGTGCCAGCAGTTCCAAGGTGGGGGGCACTGAAGCTTTCTTT. Protein product: CASSSKVGGTEAFF.

The chain joins TRBV7-6 to TRBJ2-3, with D possibly being TRBD1 (6 bases). Germline loops: CDR1 SGHVS, CDR2 FNYEAQ. Trimming left V 5 bases short and J 9 bases short, with 12 bases between. The CDR3 covers 12 residues. This chain's CDR3 is CASSPGARTQYF. The CDR3 DNA follows: TGTGCCAGCAGCCCAGGGGCACGAACGCAGTATTTT.

Remarks on this clonotype: This sequence may be a read error, since a much larger clone differs from it by one base. The chain recombines TRBV20-1 with TRBJ2-7; no firm D call. This CDR3 is 13 amino acids long. V lost 5 bases and J 0 bases, leaving 11 bases between the germline ends. Germline V lookup: CDR1 DFQATT, CDR2 SNEGSKA (reference sequence). CDR3 bases: TGCAGTGCTGGTGGGTCCCGCTCCTACGAGCAGTACTTC. Translating it yields CSAGGSRSYEQYF.

In its sample, this clonotype was seen many times. The rearrangement uses TRBV20-1 and TRBJ2-7, with 9 bases aligning to TRBD1. The J segment lost 3 bases and the V segment lost 5 bases, leaving 5 bases of the junction unmatched. CDR1 is DFQATT and CDR2 is SNEGSKA in the germline V gene (reference sequence). This CDR3 has 13 residues. The CDR3: CSAGTGFRYEQYF. CDR3 bases: TGCAGTGCTGGGACAGGGTTCCGCTACGAGCAGTACTTC.

A word on this clonotype: Just one base apart from a much larger clone, this may be a read error. J is TRBJ1-2 and V is TRBV7-2, with D unclear. Germline V gene sequence: CDR1 SGHTA, CDR2 FQGNSA. The CDR3 contains 14 residues. The CDR3 region is CASGLELGGYGYTF. The CDR3 DNA is TGTGCCAGCGGCTTAGAGCTGGGAGGCTATGGCTACACCTTC.

V is TRBV6-1 and J is TRBJ1-2, with 7 bases lining up with TRBD1. The V and J ends lost 6 bases and 0 bases, in that order; junction bases with no gene match: 7. Germline-derived CDR1 and CDR2 are MNHNS and SASEGT. This CDR3 is built from 15 residues. The chain's CDR3 is CASRTTDRANYGYTF. DNA for the CDR3: TGTGCCAGCAGAACCACCGACAGGGCTAACTATGGCTACACCTTC.

On this clonotype: A much bigger clone sits one base away, suggesting this may be a read error. The rearrangement uses TRBV7-2 and TRBJ2-6, with D possibly being TRBD1 (5 bases). Looked up from germline, CDR1 is SGHTA and CDR2 is FQGNSA. CDR3 length: 15 amino acids. The CDR3 DNA is TGTGCCAGCAGTTTCAGGGTGTCTAGGGCCAACGTCCTGGCTTTC. It codes for CASSFRVSRANVLAF.

This chain joins TRBV5-5 and TRBJ1-4, with D perhaps TRBD1 (6 bases). The CDR3 covers 14 residues. Germline-derived CDR1 and CDR2 are SGHKS and YYEKEE (reference sequence). V was shortened by 0 bases and J by 8 bases, with 11 bases between the two germline ends. CDR3 region: CASSLAPGEEKLFF. CDR3 bases: TGTGCCAGCAGCTTGGCGCCAGGGGAGGAAAAACTGTTTTTT.

This chain connects TRBV6-1 to TRBJ2-6; D possibly corresponds to TRBD1 (6 bases). This CDR3 has 16 residues. Trimming stripped 5 bases from V and 1 base from J, with 12 bases between. CDR1 and CDR2 from the germline V gene are MNHNS and SASEGT. CDR3 in DNA: TGTGCCAGCAGTCCAGGGGTCCGATCTGGGGCCAACGTCCTGACTTTC. Protein: CASSPGVRSGANVLTF.

This clonotype turned up a few times. The chain uses TRBV7-3 and TRBJ2-1; 8 bases are a match to TRBD1. With 0 bases clipped from V and 7 bases from J, the junction kept 8 bases outside the gene matches. Germline CDR1 and CDR2: SGHTA and FQGTGA. The CDR3 length is 16 residues. The CDR3 DNA is TGTGCCAGCAGCTTAACGTCCCAGGGGGCCCAAAATGAGCAGTTCTTC. It is translated as CASSLTSQGAQNEQFF. Full variable domain (remainder filled in from reference TRBV7-3 and TRBJ2-1): GAGVSQTPSNKVTEKGKYVELRCDPISGHTALYWYRQSLGQGPEFLIYFQGTGAADDSGLPNDRFFAVRPEGSVSTLKIQRTERGDSAVYLCASSLTSQGAQNEQFFGPGTRLTVL.

CDR3 sequence reads: CASSMLWTGGPDTQYF. CDR3 nucleotide sequence: TGTGCCAGCAGCATGCTCTGGACGGGGGGGCCAGATACGCAGTATTTT. This chain uses TRBV7-3 with TRBJ2-3, with 8 bases aligning to TRBD2. V gave up 5 bases and J gave up 4 bases; unmatched junction bases: 11. Germline V gives CDR1 SGHTA, CDR2 FQGTGA. This CDR3 contains 16 residues.

This clonotype was observed at least ten times. The chain carries TRBV3-1 and TRBJ2-5; maybe TRBD2 (6 bases). The V gene's germline CDR1 is LGHDT and CDR2 YNNKEL (reference sequence). The CDR3 extends over 14 amino acids. Trimming shortened V by 3 bases and J by 2 bases, and 10 bases separated the two germline ends. CDR3 residues: CASSHLGGQETQYF. The CDR3 DNA follows: TGTGCCAGCAGCCATCTCGGGGGACAAGAGACCCAGTACTTC.

This clonotype was picked up a small number of times. The chain recombines TRBV4-1 with TRBJ1-4; perhaps TRBD1 as D (5 bases). Looked up from germline, CDR1 is MGHRA and CDR2 is YSYEKL. Deletions cut 1 base from V and 3 bases from J, with 18 bases between. The CDR3 extends over 18 amino acids. The DNA of the CDR3 is TGCGCCAGCAGCCAAGTGGAGACAGCTACCTTGTCTAATGAAAAACTGTTTTTT. Translating gives CASSQVETATLSNEKLFF.

This clonotype appeared many times. The junction differs from germline at one of its ends, possibly a read error. For the CDR3, the DNA is TGTGCCAGCAGCTTTTCAGGATCTGAAGTTTTCTTT. Translated: CASSFSGSEVFF. The chain employs TRBV7-2 and TRBJ1-1; D is unresolved. Per germline, CDR1 SGHTA and CDR2 FQGNSA. There are 12 residues in the CDR3.

This clonotype showed up many times. This chain uses TRBV19 with TRBJ2-7, with D possibly matching TRBD2 (6 bases). The CDR3 sequence is 15 residues long. Per germline, CDR1 LNHDA and CDR2 SQIVND (reference sequence). V was pared by 5 bases and J by 2 bases, with 16 bases between. The CDR3 loop reads CASSSLLAGTYEQYF. CDR3 DNA sequence: TGTGCCAGTAGTTCCCTACTAGCAGGAACCTACGAGCAGTACTTC.

This clonotype occurred a few times. V is TRBV6-1 and J is TRBJ1-4; D is possibly TRBD1 (5 bases). V was clipped by 7 bases and J by 5 bases, with 14 bases between them. The CDR3 has 14 residues. The V gene's germline CDR1 is MNHNS and CDR2 SASEGT. CDR3 protein: CASILFGGNEKLFF. In DNA, the CDR3 is TGTGCCAGCATCCTGTTTGGGGGGAATGAAAAACTGTTTTTT.

This clonotype showed up just a few times. The chain employs TRBV5-1 and TRBJ2-7; D might be TRBD1 or TRBD2, each matching 5 bases. This CDR3 region has 14 residues. The germline V gene encodes CDR1 SGHRS and CDR2 YFSETQ. V dropped 0 bases and J dropped 5 bases, with 12 bases sitting between them. In DNA, the CDR3 is TGCGCCAGCAGCTTGGGTTGGGGGACCGACGAGCAGTACTTC. It is translated as CASSLGWGTDEQYF.

In its sample, this clonotype was seen many times. The chain joins TRBV18 to TRBJ2-5, with a possible D match to TRBD1 (5 bases). Trimming removed 3 bases at V and 2 bases at J, with 13 bases between. This CDR3 comprises 15 residues. CDR1 and CDR2 (germline): KGHSH, LQKENI. CDR3 sequence: CASSPGQGSQETQYF. CDR3 bases: TGTGCCAGCTCACCTGGGCAGGGATCTCAAGAGACCCAGTACTTC. Full variable domain (missing parts from reference TRBV18 and TRBJ2-5): NAGVMQNPRHLVRRRGQEARLRCSPMKGHSHVYWYRQLPEEGLKFMVYLQKENIIDESGMPKERFSAEFPKEGPSILRIQQVVRGDSAAYFCASSPGQGSQETQYFGPGTRLLVL.

This clonotype was seen repeatedly, ten times or more. The J gene is TRBJ2-7, the V gene TRBV12-5; D possibly corresponds to TRBD1 (6 bases). V lost 10 bases to trimming and J lost 6 bases, with 19 bases between them. Germline lookup yields CDR1 LGHNT and CDR2 FRNRAP. The CDR3 covers 13 residues. In DNA form, the CDR3 reads TGTGCTACCCAGGGGCACGCCGGACCCGAGCAGTACTTC. It encodes CATQGHAGPEQYF.

V is TRBV25-1 and J is TRBJ1-1, with D maybe TRBD1 (5 bases). The V gene lost 6 bases and the J gene lost 10 bases, with 21 bases spanning the gap. In germline, CDR1 is MGHDK, CDR2 SYGVNS. The CDR3 extends over 14 amino acids. The DNA for the CDR3 is TGTGCCAGCAGCGCAGGGACGGCCCGGGCCCGAGCTTTCTTT. Translating gives CASSAGTARARAFF. Together with reference TRBV25-1 and TRBJ1-1, the CDR3 gives the full variable domain: EADIYQTPRYLVIGTGKKITLECSQTMGHDKMYWYQQDPGMELHLIHYSYGVNSTEKGDLSSESTVSRIRTEHFPLTLESARPSHTSQYLCASSAGTARARAFFGQGTRLTVV.

In its sample, this clonotype was seen many times. The CDR3 DNA is TGTGCCAGCAGCTTGGAGGGACTAGCCCACAATGAGCAGTTCTTC. The encoded protein is CASSLEGLAHNEQFF. The gene calls are TRBV5-8 and TRBJ2-1, with 9 bases fitting TRBD2. The germline V gene encodes CDR1 SGHTS and CDR2 YDEGEE. Trimming at V came to 0 bases and at J to 5 bases, leaving 3 bases not matched to a gene. The CDR3 has 15 residues.

The chain uses TRBV6-1 and TRBJ2-3, with 8 bases identical to TRBD2. There are 15 residues in the CDR3. V was pared by 3 bases and J by 0 bases, with 2 bases of the junction left unmatched. Germline assignment: CDR1 MNHNS and CDR2 SASEGT. The CDR3 loop is CASSEGGGSTDTQYF. CDR3 sequence (DNA): TGTGCCAGCAGTGAGGGCGGGGGGAGCACAGATACGCAGTATTTT.

This clonotype was observed at least ten times. This chain uses TRBV5-4 with TRBJ1-1; D is perhaps TRBD1 (5 bases). The V and J ends lost 6 bases and 1 base respectively, with 19 bases between them. The CDR3 spans 16 residues. Germline CDR1 SGHNT, CDR2 YYREEE (reference sequence). This chain's CDR3 is CASTARGTEPNTEAFF. In DNA, the CDR3 is TGTGCCAGCACCGCCCGTGGGACGGAGCCGAACACTGAAGCTTTCTTT.

This clonotype was observed a few times. This chain links TRBV4-3 with TRBJ1-1; D ambiguous. V shed 0 bases and J shed 6 bases, with 14 bases lying between them. In germline, CDR1 is LGHNA, CDR2 YSLEER. The CDR3 extends over 15 amino acids. In nucleotides, the CDR3 is TGCGCCAGCAGCCAAGATCTACGTGAGGGCGCTGAAGCTTTCTTT. This translates into CASSQDLREGAEAFF.

This clonotype has a handful of counts. This chain connects TRBV15 to TRBJ2-5; no firm D call. The CDR3 spans 13 residues. The germline V gene has CDR1 LNHNV and CDR2 YYDKDF (reference sequence). The V end lost 1 base, the J end lost 1 base, and 4 bases lay between the germline ends. The CDR3, as DNA: TGTGCCACCAGCAGAGGGACCCAAGAGACCCAGTACTTC. This gives the protein CATSRGTQETQYF.

This clonotype appeared many times. The chain links TRBV27 to TRBJ1-1; perhaps TRBD1 as D (6 bases). Trimming removed 5 bases at V and 1 base at J, with 11 bases between. The CDR3 loop spans 14 amino acids. CDR1 is MNHEY and CDR2 is SMNVEV in the germline V gene (reference sequence). The CDR3 nucleotides are TGTGCCAGCAGTATGAGGGGGAAGAACACTGAAGCTTTCTTT. This translates into CASSMRGKNTEAFF.

This clonotype has only a few counts. The gene calls are TRBV10-3 and TRBJ2-5; the match to TRBD1 covers 7 bases. The CDR3 sequence is 12 residues long. The V gene's germline CDR1 is ENHRY and CDR2 SYGVKD. Trimming at V came to 10 bases and at J to 5 bases, leaving 7 bases not matched to a gene. CDR3 coding DNA: TGTGCCACCTCGACAGGGATGGAGACCCAGTACTTC. Its protein product is CATSTGMETQYF.